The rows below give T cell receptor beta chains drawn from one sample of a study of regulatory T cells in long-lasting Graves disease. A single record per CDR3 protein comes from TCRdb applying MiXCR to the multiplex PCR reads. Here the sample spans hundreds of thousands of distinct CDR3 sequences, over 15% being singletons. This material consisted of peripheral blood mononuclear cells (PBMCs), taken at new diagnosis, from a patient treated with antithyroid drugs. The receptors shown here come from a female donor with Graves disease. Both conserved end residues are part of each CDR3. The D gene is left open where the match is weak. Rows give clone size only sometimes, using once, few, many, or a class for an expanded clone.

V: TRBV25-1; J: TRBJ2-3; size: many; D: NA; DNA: TGTGCCAGCAGTGTAAACCTTTTGGACAGAATTTCAGATACGCAGTATTTT; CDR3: CASSVNLLDRISDTQYF
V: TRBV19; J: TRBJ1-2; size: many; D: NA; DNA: TGTGCCAGTAGTATCCTCGCCCCGACAGCTAACTATGGCTACACCTTC; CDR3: CASSILAPTANYGYTF
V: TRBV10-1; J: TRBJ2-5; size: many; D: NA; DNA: TGCGCCAGCAGTGAGTCGACTGGGGAAGAGACCCAGTACTTC; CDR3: CASSESTGEETQYF
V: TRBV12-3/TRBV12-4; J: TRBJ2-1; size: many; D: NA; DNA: TGTGCCAGCAGTTTTACCTCCGGGGGTCCGTACAATGAGCAGTTCTTC; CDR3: CASSFTSGGPYNEQFF
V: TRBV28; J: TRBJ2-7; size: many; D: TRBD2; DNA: TGTGCCAGCAGTTTAACGTTGCTAGCGGAGACCTACGAGCAGTACTTC; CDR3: CASSLTLLAETYEQYF
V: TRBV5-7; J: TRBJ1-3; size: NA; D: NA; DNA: TGTGCCAGCAGCTTTTATGTAGCTAGACAGCTCTCTGGAAACACCATATATTTT; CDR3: CASSFYVARQLSGNTIYF
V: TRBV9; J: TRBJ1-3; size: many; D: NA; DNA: TGTGCCAGCAGCGTCTTGGGGGATAGCTCTGGAAACACCATATATTTT; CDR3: CASSVLGDSSGNTIYF
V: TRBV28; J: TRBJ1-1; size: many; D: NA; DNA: TGTGCCAGCAGTTTCGCGGCAGACCGGACGAACACTGAAGCTTTCTTT; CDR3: CASSFAADRTNTEAFF
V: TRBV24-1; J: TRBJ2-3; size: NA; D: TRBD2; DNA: TGTGCCACCAGTGATCCCCGGGGGGAGTACGCAGATGCGCAGTATTTT; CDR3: CATSDPRGEYADAQYF
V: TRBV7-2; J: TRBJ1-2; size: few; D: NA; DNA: TGTGCCAGCAGCTTAGACTTCCCTGTGCATGGCTACACCTTC; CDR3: CASSLDFPVHGYTF
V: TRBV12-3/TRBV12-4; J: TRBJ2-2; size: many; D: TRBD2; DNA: TGTGCCAGCAGTGATCCTGGTGGGAGGGGTGGCGGGGAGCTGTTTTTT; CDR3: CASSDPGGRGGGELFF
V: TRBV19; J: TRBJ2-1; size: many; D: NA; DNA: TGTGCCAGCGCGGGGAGGTCCTACAATGAGCAGTTCTTC; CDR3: CASAGRSYNEQFF
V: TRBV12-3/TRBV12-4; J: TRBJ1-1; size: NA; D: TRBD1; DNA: TGTGCCAGCCGAAGCACAGGGGTAACTGAAGCTTTCTTT; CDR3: CASRSTGVTEAFF
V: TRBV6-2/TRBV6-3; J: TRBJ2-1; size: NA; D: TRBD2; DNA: TGTGCCAGCAGCGAAGGACTAGCGGGGTCCTACAATGAGCAGTTCTTC; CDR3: CASSEGLAGSYNEQFF
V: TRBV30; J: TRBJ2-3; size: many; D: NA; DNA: TGTGCCCGGGGCTATGGGAGGGATACGCAGTATTTT; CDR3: CARGYGRDTQYF
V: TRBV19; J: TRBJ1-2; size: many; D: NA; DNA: TGTGCCAGCCACGGGGGCCGGGACATGGCAATTTATGGCTACACCTTC; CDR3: CASHGGRDMAIYGYTF
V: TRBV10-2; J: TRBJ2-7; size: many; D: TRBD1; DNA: TGCGCCAGCAGACAGACGGACAGGGGAGGATACGAGCAGTACTTC; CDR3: CASRQTDRGGYEQYF
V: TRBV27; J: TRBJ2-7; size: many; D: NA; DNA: TGTGCCAGCAGTCTCCGGACAGTCAGGACCTACGAGCAGTACTTC; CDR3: CASSLRTVRTYEQYF
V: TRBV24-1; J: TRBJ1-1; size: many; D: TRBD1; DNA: TGTGCCACCCCCGGACAGGGGGCGAAAGGAAACACTGAAGCTTTCTTT; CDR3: CATPGQGAKGNTEAFF
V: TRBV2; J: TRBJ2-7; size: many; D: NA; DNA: TGTGCCAGCAGTGAGTACGGGACCTGGGAGCAGTACTTC; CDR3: CASSEYGTWEQYF
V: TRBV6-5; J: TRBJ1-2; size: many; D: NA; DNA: TGTGCCAGCAGTTACAGCGTCCAACAGGCCCTAAACTATGGCTACACCTTC; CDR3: CASSYSVQQALNYGYTF
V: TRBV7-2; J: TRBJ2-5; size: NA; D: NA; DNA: TGTGCCATCAGCGACCTACAGACCCAGTACTTC; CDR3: CAISDLQTQYF
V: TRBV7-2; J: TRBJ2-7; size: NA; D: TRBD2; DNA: TGTGCCAGCAGCCAACTAGCGGGAGCCTCCTACGGGCAGTACTTC; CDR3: CASSQLAGASYGQYF
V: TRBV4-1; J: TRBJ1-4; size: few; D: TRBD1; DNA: TGCGCCAGCAGCTGTGACAGGGAGGGTGAAAAACTGTTTTTT; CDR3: CASSCDREGEKLFF
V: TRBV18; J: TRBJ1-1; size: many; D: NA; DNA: TGTGCCAGCTCACCGCAGCCGGGCACTGAAGCTTTCTTT; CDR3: CASSPQPGTEAFF
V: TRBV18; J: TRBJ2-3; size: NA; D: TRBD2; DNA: TGTGCCAGCTCGCCCCCCCAGCTAGCGGGAGATGCCACAGATACGCAGTATTTT; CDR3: CASSPPQLAGDATDTQYF
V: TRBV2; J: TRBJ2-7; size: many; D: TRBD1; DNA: TGTGCCAGCAGTCGTCCCAGGGGGCGCGTTTACGAGCAGTACTTC; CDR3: CASSRPRGRVYEQYF
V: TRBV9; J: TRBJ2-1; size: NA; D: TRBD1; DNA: TGTGCCAGCAGCGTAGAAGGGGGCGGGTATAATGAGCAGTTCTTC; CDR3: CASSVEGGGYNEQFF
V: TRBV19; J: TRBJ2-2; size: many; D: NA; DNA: TGTGCCAGTAGTTCCCACGGGGGCACCGGGGAGCTGTTTTTT; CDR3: CASSSHGGTGELFF
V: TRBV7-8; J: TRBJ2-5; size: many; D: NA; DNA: TGTGCCAGCAGCTTAGGGGGAAGGGGAACCCAAGAGACCCAGTACTTC; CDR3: CASSLGGRGTQETQYF
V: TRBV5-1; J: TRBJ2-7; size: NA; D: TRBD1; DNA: TGCGCCAGCAGCATCCGGGACAGGGCCCACGAGCAGTACTTC; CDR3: CASSIRDRAHEQYF
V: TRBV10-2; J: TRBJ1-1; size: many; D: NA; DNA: TGCGCCAGCGGGGCAGGGGAGGTCACTGAAGCTTTCTTT; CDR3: CASGAGEVTEAFF
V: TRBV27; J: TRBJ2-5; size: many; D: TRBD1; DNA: TGTGCCAGCGGGACAGGGAGAGGAGAGACCCAGTACTTC; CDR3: CASGTGRGETQYF
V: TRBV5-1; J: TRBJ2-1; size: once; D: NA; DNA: TGCGCCAGCAGCGAACGTGTTGCGGGGCCCTACAATGAGCAGTTCTTC; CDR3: CASSERVAGPYNEQFF
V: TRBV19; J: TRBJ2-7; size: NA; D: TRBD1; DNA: TGTGCCAGTAGTATAGGACAGGGGCCCTACGAGCAGCACTTC; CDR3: CASSIGQGPYEQHF
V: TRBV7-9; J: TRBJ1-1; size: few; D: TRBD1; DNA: TGTGCCAGCAGCTGGGGACAGGGAATCCCTGACACTGAAGCTTTCTTT; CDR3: CASSWGQGIPDTEAFF
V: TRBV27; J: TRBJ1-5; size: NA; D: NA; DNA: TGTGCCAGCAGTGACAGACAGGCCAATCAGCCCCAGCATTTT; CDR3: CASSDRQANQPQHF
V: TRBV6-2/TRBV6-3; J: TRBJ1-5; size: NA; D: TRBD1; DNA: TGTGCCAGCAGTTACAATGCGGGACAGGATAGCAATCAGCCCCAGCATTTT; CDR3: CASSYNAGQDSNQPQHF
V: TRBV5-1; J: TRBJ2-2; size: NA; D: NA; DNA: TGCGCCAGCAGCCGGGGCAGCGAGACCGGGGAGCTGTTTTTT; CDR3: CASSRGSETGELFF
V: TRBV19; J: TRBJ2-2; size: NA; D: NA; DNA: TGTGCCAGTAGACGGGGATTCACGAACACCGGGGAGCTGTTTTTT; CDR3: CASRRGFTNTGELFF
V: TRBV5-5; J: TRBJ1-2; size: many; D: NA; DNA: TGTGCCAGCAGCTTGGGGGCACAGAACTATGGCTACACCTTC; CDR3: CASSLGAQNYGYTF
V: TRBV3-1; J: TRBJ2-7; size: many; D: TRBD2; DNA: TGTGCCAGCAGTCCTAGCGGGAGCGGGTACGAGCAGTACTTC; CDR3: CASSPSGSGYEQYF
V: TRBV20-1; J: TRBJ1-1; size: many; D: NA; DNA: TGCAGTGCTAGTCCGAGGGGAGTCACTGAAGCTTTCTTT; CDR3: CSASPRGVTEAFF
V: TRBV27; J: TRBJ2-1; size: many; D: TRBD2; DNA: TGTGCCAGCAGTTTATGGGTCGCGGGAGGGGTCGATGAGCAGTTCTTC; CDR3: CASSLWVAGGVDEQFF
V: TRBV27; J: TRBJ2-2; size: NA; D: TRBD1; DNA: TGTGCCAGCAGTTTATGGCCAGGGGGCAACACCGGGGAGCTGTTTTTT; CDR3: CASSLWPGGNTGELFF
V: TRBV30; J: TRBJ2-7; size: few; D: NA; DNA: TGTGCCTGGAGTGCCCCTGGCGAGCAGTACTTC; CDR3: CAWSAPGEQYF
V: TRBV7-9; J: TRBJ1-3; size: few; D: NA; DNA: TGTGCCAGCAGTTTACCCGACACCTCTGGAAACACCATATATTTT; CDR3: CASSLPDTSGNTIYF